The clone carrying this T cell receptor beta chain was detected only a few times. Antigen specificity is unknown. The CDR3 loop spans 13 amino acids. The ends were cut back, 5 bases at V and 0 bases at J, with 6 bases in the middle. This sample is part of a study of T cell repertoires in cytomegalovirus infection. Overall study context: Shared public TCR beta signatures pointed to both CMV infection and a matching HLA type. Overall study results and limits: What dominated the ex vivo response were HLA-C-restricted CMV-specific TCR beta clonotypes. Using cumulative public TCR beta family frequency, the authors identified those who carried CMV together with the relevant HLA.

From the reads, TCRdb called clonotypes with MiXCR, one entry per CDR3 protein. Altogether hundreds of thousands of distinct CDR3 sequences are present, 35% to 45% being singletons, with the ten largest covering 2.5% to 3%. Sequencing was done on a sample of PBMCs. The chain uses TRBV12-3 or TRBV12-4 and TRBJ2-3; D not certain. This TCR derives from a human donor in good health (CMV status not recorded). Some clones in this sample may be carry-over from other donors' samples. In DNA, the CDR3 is TGTGCCAGCAGTCGGTACAGCACAGATACGCAGTATTTT. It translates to CASSRYSTDTQYF.